This T cell receptor (beta chain) was obtained from a study of blood T cell repertoires in COVID-19. Background on the study: Acute and convalescent COVID-19 samples came from the United States, Italy and Spain. From T cells, B-cell-depleted T cells, or PBMCs came the material, which was cDNA or gDNA.

This clone was picked up a small number of times. As handled by the study authors: The assay estimated nucleated cells by amplifying reference gene primers. TCRdb keeps only in-frame clones here, not all; method: immunoSEQ multiplex PCR. For V, J and clone size, that table is used; D and trimming come from the DNA. The table includes 150,000 to 200,000 clones, 88% detected once. V lost 3 bases and J lost 5; bases outside the gene matches: 4. The CDR3 runs 14 residues. Germline lookup yields CDR1 LNHDA and CDR2 SQIVND (reference sequence). Sequences were obtained from peripheral blood. The TCR originated in a human donor in a cohort sampled during active COVID-19. The chain combines TRBV19 with TRBJ1-1; TRBD1 matches 9 bases. This CDR3 is CASSITGGDTEAFF. In nucleotides, the CDR3 is TGTGCCAGTAGTATTACAGGGGGCGATACTGAAGCTTTCTTT. The whole variable domain, filled in from reference TRBV19 and TRBJ1-1, reads DGGITQSPKYLFRKEGQNVTLSCEQNLNHDAMYWYRQDPGQGLRLIYYSQIVNDFQKGDIAEGYSVSREKKESFPLTVTSAQKNPTAFYLCASSITGGDTEAFFGQGTRLTVV.